This is a list of T cell receptor beta chains from one sample in a study of T cells in Graves' hyperthyroidism and ophthalmopathy. In TCRdb, the multiplex PCR reads were re-called with MiXCR into one record per CDR3 protein. The sample consists of about 380,000 distinct CDR3 sequences, about 13% of them appearing once. Material for sequencing was blood. The receptors come from a man younger than 40 with Graves' hyperthyroidism that later progressed to Graves' ophthalmopathy. Each CDR3 is given with its conserved first and last residue. Fields, in order: V gene, J gene, D gene, clone size, CDR3 protein, CDR3 DNA. The D gene is left open where the match is weak. A row's size may be missing; if present it is once, few, many or a size class.

TRBV20-1	TRBJ2-7	TRBD2	many	CSAKLAGPYEQYF	TGCAGTGCTAAACTAGCGGGGCCCTACGAGCAGTACTTC
TRBV24-1	TRBJ2-7	TRBD1	many	CATSDASTGTYEQYF	TGTGCCACCAGTGATGCCTCGACAGGGACCTACGAGCAGTACTTC
TRBV12-3/TRBV12-4	TRBJ1-1	-	many	CASSFRETEAFF	TGTGCCAGCAGTTTTAGGGAGACTGAAGCTTTCTTT
TRBV6-1	TRBJ2-3	-	-	CATAVLWGADTQYF	TGTGCCACCGCAGTCCTCTGGGGCGCAGATACGCAGTATTTT
TRBV3-1	TRBJ1-6	-	many	CASSQDGLYSYNSPLHF	TGTGCCAGCAGCCAAGACGGACTATACTCCTATAATTCACCCCTCCACTTT
TRBV10-1	TRBJ1-1	-	few	CASSEPRGESTEAFF	TGCGCCAGCAGTGAACCCCGGGGGGAAAGCACTGAAGCTTTCTTT
TRBV2	TRBJ1-1	-	many	CASNTGSNTEAFF	TGTGCCAGCAACACAGGGTCGAACACTGAAGCTTTCTTT
TRBV5-1	TRBJ1-1	-	few	CASSWGRVGTEAFF	TGCGCCAGCAGCTGGGGACGGGTAGGCACTGAAGCTTTCTTT
TRBV28	TRBJ2-7	-	many	CASGYKYEQYF	TGTGCCAGCGGGTACAAATACGAGCAGTACTTC
TRBV12-3/TRBV12-4	TRBJ2-1	-	many	CASSTPLQNEQFF	TGTGCCAGCAGTACCCCTCTACAAAATGAGCAGTTCTTC
TRBV9	TRBJ2-2	-	many	CASSVEILAVTGELFF	TGTGCCAGCAGCGTAGAAATCCTTGCAGTCACCGGGGAGCTGTTTTTT
TRBV28	TRBJ2-3	TRBD2	many	CASSSSGGIDTQYF	TGTGCCAGCAGTTCTAGCGGGGGTATAGATACGCAGTATTTT
TRBV15	TRBJ1-6	TRBD1	many	CATSRRQGSYNSPLHF	TGTGCCACCAGCCGCCGACAGGGGTCCTATAATTCACCCCTCCACTTT
TRBV20-1	TRBJ1-4	-	-	CSAREARMRGEKLFF	TGCAGTGCTAGAGAGGCCCGGATGCGGGGTGAAAAACTGTTTTTT
TRBV11-2	TRBJ1-3	-	many	CASSPGRSSGNTIYF	TGTGCCAGCAGCCCCGGACGGTCCTCTGGAAACACCATATATTTT
TRBV3-1	TRBJ1-3	TRBD1	few	CASSQAGTAKLYF	TGTGCCAGCAGCCAAGCAGGGACAGCGAAGCTATATTTT
TRBV29-1	TRBJ1-4	-	-	CSVGTDSGEKLFF	TGCAGCGTTGGGACAGACTCTGGTGAAAAACTGTTTTTT
TRBV6-2/TRBV6-3	TRBJ1-4	TRBD1	many	CASSFGQGDATNEKLFF	TGTGCCAGCAGTTTCGGACAGGGGGATGCAACTAATGAAAAACTGTTTTTT
TRBV10-1	TRBJ1-4	TRBD1	few	CASSESGQDEKLFF	TGCGCCAGCAGTGAGTCGGGACAGGATGAAAAACTGTTTTTT
TRBV11-2	TRBJ1-2	-	many	CASRGQRYGYTF	TGTGCCAGCAGAGGACAGCGCTATGGCTACACCTTC
TRBV6-5	TRBJ1-2	-	many	CASSYSTVGAYGYTF	TGTGCCAGCAGTTACTCGACAGTAGGAGCCTATGGCTACACCTTC
TRBV11-3	TRBJ2-3	TRBD1	-	CASSSWDSRSTDTQYF	TGTGCCAGCAGCTCCTGGGACAGTCGTAGCACAGATACGCAGTATTTT
TRBV7-9	TRBJ1-4	-	many	CASSVPMDTSREKLFF	TGTGCCAGCAGCGTACCCATGGACACCTCGAGGGAAAAACTGTTTTTT
TRBV5-1	TRBJ2-5	TRBD2	-	CASSLALAGASQETQYF	TGCGCCAGCAGCTTGGCACTAGCGGGGGCCTCCCAAGAGACCCAGTACTTC
TRBV2	TRBJ1-4	-	many	CASMTVNEKLFF	TGTGCCAGCATGACAGTTAATGAAAAACTGTTTTTT
TRBV27	TRBJ2-7	-	-	CASSKQWTYEQYF	TGTGCCAGCAGTAAGCAGTGGACCTACGAGCAGTACTTC
TRBV6-1	TRBJ2-7	-	-	CASSYLQSYEQYF	TGTGCCAGCAGTTACCTACAGTCCTACGAGCAGTACTTC
TRBV12-3/TRBV12-4	TRBJ2-3	TRBD1	many	CASSSPFWTGEDTQYF	TGTGCCAGCAGTTCGCCCTTTTGGACAGGTGAAGATACGCAGTATTTT
TRBV18	TRBJ2-7	-	many	CASSPPGGTGTYEQYF	TGTGCCAGCTCACCACCGGGCGGGACGGGTACCTACGAGCAGTACTTC
TRBV18	TRBJ2-6	-	-	CASSCNQGSGANVLTF	TGTGCCAGCTCATGCAACCAAGGCTCTGGGGCCAACGTCCTGACTTTC
TRBV9	TRBJ1-1	-	many	CASSDDGPSLTTEAFF	TGTGCCAGCAGCGATGACGGGCCCAGCCTAACCACTGAAGCTTTCTTT
TRBV28	TRBJ2-6	-	many	CASSLGRVSGANVLTF	TGTGCCAGCAGTTTAGGTCGGGTTTCTGGGGCCAACGTCCTGACTTTC
TRBV5-8	TRBJ1-2	TRBD1	few	CASSLETGSHYGYTF	TGTGCCAGCAGCTTAGAGACAGGGTCCCACTATGGCTACACCTTC
TRBV10-3	TRBJ2-3	-	few	CAIRLGPSTDTQYF	TGTGCCATCAGGCTCGGACCCAGCACAGATACGCAGTATTTT
TRBV11-2	TRBJ2-4	TRBD1	many	CASLDRAVDIQYF	TGTGCCAGTCTCGACAGGGCAGTGGACATTCAGTACTTC
TRBV29-1	TRBJ2-5	-	few	CSVEGETQYF	TGCAGCGTTGAAGGGGAGACCCAGTACTTC
TRBV3-1	TRBJ2-7	-	many	CASSPPLVTTSEQYF	TGTGCCAGCAGCCCCCCACTAGTCACAACCTCCGAGCAGTACTTC
TRBV3-1	TRBJ2-7	-	many	CASSQGYREGEQYF	TGTGCCAGCAGCCAGGGATACAGGGAAGGAGAGCAGTACTTC
TRBV18	TRBJ1-3	-	-	CASSPRDTISGNTIYF	TGTGCCAGCTCACCGCGGGACACGATCTCTGGAAACACCATATATTTT
TRBV2	TRBJ1-4	-	many	CASTPDRELFF	TGTGCCAGCACCCCGGACCGAGAACTGTTTTTT
TRBV7-6	TRBJ2-5	TRBD1	-	CASTTGGWETQYF	TGTGCCAGCACTACAGGGGGCTGGGAGACCCAGTACTTC
TRBV15	TRBJ1-1	TRBD1	many	CATSRAAGTGGAYRTEAFF	TGTGCCACCAGCAGGGCCGCCGGGACAGGGGGTGCCTATAGAACTGAAGCTTTCTTT
TRBV5-8	TRBJ1-5	-	many	CASSRLYQPQHF	TGTGCCAGCAGCAGGCTTTATCAGCCCCAGCATTTT
TRBV27	TRBJ2-1	-	many	CASSFRGGNEQFF	TGTGCCAGCAGTTTTAGGGGGGGTAATGAGCAGTTCTTC
TRBV11-2	TRBJ2-7	TRBD2	few	CASRTLAGNPGEQYF	TGTGCCAGCAGAACACTAGCGGGGAATCCGGGTGAGCAGTACTTC
TRBV30	TRBJ1-4	-	-	CAWSFATNEKLFF	TGTGCCTGGAGCTTTGCAACTAATGAAAAACTGTTTTTT
TRBV28	TRBJ1-1	TRBD1	many	CASSTGTGETTEAFF	TGTGCCAGCAGTACCGGGACAGGGGAAACGACTGAAGCTTTCTTT
TRBV30	TRBJ1-4	TRBD1	-	CAWSQGAGSDEKLFF	TGTGCCTGGAGCCAGGGGGCAGGGAGTGATGAAAAACTGTTTTTT
TRBV3-1	TRBJ1-5	-	many	CASSQDPGGNQPQHF	TGTGCCAGCAGCCAAGACCCCGGAGGCAATCAGCCCCAGCATTTT
TRBV19	TRBJ2-1	-	few	CASRPADYSYNEQFF	TGTGCCAGTAGACCAGCGGACTACTCCTACAATGAGCAGTTCTTC
TRBV11-2	TRBJ2-1	-	many	CASSLVGSYNEQFF	TGTGCCAGCAGCTTAGTGGGGAGTTACAATGAGCAGTTCTTC
TRBV7-6	TRBJ2-1	-	-	CASSLAVNRNEQFF	TGTGCCAGCAGCTTAGCGGTGAACAGGAACGAGCAGTTCTTC
TRBV7-3	TRBJ2-1	TRBD2	many	CASSYLAGGRNEQFF	TGTGCCAGCAGCTACCTAGCGGGGGGGCGCAATGAGCAGTTCTTC
TRBV10-2	TRBJ1-1	TRBD1	many	CASRPRDSGAAFF	TGCGCCAGCAGACCTAGGGACAGCGGAGCAGCTTTCTTT
TRBV20-1	TRBJ2-3	-	-	CSARGLLLRGGTDTQYF	TGCAGTGCTAGAGGCCTTTTATTGCGGGGCGGCACAGATACGCAGTATTTT